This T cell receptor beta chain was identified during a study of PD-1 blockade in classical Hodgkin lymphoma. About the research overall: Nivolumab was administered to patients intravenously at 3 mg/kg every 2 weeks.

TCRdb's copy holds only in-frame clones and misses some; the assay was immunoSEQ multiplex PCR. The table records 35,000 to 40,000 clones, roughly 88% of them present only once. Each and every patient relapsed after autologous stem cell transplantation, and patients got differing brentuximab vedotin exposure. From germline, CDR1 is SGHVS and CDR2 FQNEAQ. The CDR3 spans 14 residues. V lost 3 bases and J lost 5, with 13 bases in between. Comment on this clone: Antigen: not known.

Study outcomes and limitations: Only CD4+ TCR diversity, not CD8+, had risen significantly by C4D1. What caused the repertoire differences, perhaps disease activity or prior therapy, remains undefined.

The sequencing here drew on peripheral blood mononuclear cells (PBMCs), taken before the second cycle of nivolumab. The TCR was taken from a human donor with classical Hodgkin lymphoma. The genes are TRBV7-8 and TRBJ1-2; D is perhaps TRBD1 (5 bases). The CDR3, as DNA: TGTGCCAGCAGCTTCTACAGCGGGGGGTATGGCTACACCTTC. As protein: CASSFYSGGYGYTF.